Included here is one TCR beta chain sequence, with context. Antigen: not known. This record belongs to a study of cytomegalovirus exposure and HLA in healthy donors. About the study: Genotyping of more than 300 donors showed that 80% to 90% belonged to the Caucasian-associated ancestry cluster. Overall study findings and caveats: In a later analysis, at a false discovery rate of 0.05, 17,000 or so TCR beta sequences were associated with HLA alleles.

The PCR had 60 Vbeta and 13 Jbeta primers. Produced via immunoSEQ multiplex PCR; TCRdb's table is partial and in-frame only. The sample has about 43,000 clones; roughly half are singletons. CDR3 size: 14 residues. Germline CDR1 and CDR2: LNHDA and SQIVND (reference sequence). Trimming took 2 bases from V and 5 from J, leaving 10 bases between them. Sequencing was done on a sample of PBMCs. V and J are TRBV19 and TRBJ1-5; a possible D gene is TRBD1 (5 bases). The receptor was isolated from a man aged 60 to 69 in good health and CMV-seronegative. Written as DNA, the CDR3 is TGTGCCAGTAGTATAACAGGCCCCGATCAGCCCCAGCATTTT. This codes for CASSITGPDQPQHF.